This record looks at one T cell receptor beta chain sequence and its context. Its antigen is still unknown. The sample comes from a study of neurological immune-mediated disorders. Regarding the study as a whole: It was HTLV-1-associated myelopathy that showed the most TCR clonal expansion, while multiple sclerosis showed the least, falling below healthy controls. The expanded clones of different subjects shared no CDR3 amino acid sequences (suggesting private repertoires in all groups).

The V segment lost 10 bases and the J segment 0 bases; nucleotides outside the gene matches: 11. The CDR3 length is 16 residues. MiXCR, applied by TCRdb to the 5' RACE reads, yields one record per CDR3 protein. The sample includes tens of thousands of distinct CDR3 sequences, approximately 10% seen only once; the top ten take 1.5% to 2%. The unsorted libraries were prepared from 2 million PBMCs (stored at -80 C). This sequence originates from a man aged 55 to 69 in good health. The sequencing input was PBMCs. The genes are TRBV12-3 or TRBV12-4 and TRBJ1-2; the match to TRBD1 covers 10 bases. The chain's CDR3 is CANSPGQGDPNYGYTF. DNA of the CDR3: TGTGCCAACAGCCCCGGACAGGGGGACCCTAACTATGGCTACACCTTC.